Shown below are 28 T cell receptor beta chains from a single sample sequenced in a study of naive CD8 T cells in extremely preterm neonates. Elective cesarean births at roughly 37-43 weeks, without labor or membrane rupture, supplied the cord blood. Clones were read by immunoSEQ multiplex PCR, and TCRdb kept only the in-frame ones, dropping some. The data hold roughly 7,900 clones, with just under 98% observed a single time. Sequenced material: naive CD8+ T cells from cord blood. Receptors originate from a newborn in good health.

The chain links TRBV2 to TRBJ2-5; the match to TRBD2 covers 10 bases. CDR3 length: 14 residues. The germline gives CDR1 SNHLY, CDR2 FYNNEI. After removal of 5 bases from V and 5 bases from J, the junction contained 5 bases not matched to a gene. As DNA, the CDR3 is TGTGCCAGCAGTACCGGGACTAGCGAGGAGACCCAGTACTTC. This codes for CASSTGTSEETQYF.

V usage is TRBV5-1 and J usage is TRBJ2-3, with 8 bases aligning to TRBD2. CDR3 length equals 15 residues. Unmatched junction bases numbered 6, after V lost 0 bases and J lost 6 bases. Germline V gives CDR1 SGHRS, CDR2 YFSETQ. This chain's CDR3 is CASSLAGTRPDTQYF. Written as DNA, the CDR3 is TGCGCCAGCAGCTTGGCCGGGACTAGGCCCGATACGCAGTATTTT.

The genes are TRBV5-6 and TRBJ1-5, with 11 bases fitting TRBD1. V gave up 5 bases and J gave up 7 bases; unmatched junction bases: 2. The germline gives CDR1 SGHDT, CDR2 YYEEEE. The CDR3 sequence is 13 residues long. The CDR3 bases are TGTGCCAGCAGTCGGACAGGGGGCCAGCCCCAGCATTTT. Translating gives CASSRTGGQPQHF.

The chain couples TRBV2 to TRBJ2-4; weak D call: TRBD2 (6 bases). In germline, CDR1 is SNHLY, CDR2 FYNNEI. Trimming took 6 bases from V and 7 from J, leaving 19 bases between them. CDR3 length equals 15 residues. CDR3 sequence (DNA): TGTGCCAGCAGGGGCCATAGCGGCCCGGCGAACATTCAGTACTTC. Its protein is CASRGHSGPANIQYF.

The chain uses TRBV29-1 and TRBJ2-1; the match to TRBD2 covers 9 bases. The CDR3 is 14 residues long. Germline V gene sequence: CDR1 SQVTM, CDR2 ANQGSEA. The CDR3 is CSMRTSASYNEQFF. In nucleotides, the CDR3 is TGCTCTATGAGGACTAGCGCCAGTTACAATGAGCAGTTCTTC.

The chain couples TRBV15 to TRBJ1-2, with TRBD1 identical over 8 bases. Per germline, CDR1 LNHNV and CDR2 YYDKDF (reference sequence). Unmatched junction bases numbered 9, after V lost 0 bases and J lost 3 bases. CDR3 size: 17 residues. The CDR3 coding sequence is TGTGCCACCAGCAGAGATTATAATGAGACAGGGGACTATGGCTACACCTTC. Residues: CATSRDYNETGDYGYTF.

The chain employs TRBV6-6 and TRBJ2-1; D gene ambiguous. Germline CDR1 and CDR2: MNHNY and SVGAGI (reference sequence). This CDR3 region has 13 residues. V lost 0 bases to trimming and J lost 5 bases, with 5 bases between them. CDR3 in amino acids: CASSYSSDNEQFF. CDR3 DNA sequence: TGTGCCAGCAGTTACTCGTCGGACAATGAGCAGTTCTTC.

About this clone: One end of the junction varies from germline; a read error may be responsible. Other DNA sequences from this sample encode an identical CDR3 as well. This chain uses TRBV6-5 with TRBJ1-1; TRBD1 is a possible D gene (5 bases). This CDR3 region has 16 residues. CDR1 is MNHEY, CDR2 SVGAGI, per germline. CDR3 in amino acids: CASSYSEGSFNTEAFF. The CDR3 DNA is TGTGCCAGCAGTTACTCGGAGGGGTCCTTTAACACTGAAGCTTTCTTC.

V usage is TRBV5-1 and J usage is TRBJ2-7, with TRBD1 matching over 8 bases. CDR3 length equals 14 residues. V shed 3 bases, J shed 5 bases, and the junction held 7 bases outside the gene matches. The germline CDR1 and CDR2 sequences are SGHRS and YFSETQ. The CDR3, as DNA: TGCGCCAGCAGCTGGGGGACAGGAACGGACGAGCAGTACTTC. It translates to CASSWGTGTDEQYF.

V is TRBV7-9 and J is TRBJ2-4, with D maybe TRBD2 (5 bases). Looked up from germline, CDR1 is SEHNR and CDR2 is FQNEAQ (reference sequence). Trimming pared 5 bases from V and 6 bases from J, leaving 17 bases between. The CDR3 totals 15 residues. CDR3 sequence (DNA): TGTGCCAGCAGCATCCCGGGGTTGGGCGGAAACATTCAGTACTTC. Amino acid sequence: CASSIPGLGGNIQYF.

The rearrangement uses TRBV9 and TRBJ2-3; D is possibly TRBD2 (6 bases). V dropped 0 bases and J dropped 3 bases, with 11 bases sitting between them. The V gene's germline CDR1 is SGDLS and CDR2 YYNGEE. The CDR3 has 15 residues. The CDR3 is CASSVGGVRTDTQYF. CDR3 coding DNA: TGTGCCAGCAGCGTAGGGGGGGTGAGAACAGATACGCAGTATTTT. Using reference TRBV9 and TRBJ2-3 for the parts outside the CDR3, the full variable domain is DSGVTQTPKHLITATGQRVTLRCSPRSGDLSVYWYQQSLDQGLQFLIQYYNGEERAKGNILERFSAQQFPDLHSELNLSSLELGDSALYFCASSVGGVRTDTQYFGPGTRLTVL.

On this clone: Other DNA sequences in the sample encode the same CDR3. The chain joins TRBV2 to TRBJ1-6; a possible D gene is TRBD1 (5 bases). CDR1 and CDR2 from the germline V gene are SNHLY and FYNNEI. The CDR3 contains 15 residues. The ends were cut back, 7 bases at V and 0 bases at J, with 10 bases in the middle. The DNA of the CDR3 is TGTGCCAGCACCGGGGGGAGCTCCTATAATTCACCCCTCCACTTT. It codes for CASTGGSSYNSPLHF. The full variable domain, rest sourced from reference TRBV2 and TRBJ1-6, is EPEVTQTPSHQVTQMGQEVILRCVPISNHLYFYWYRQILGQKVEFLVSFYNNEISEKSEIFDDQFSVERPDGSNFTLKIRSTKLEDSAMYFCASTGGSSYNSPLHFGNGTRLTVT.

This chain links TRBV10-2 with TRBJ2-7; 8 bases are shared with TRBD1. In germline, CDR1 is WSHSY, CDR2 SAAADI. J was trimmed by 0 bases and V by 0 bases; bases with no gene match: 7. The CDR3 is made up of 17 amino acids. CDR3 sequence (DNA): TGCGCCAGCAGTGAGTCGGGCCCCGGGACAGGCTCCTACGAGCAGTACTTC. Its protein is CASSESGPGTGSYEQYF.

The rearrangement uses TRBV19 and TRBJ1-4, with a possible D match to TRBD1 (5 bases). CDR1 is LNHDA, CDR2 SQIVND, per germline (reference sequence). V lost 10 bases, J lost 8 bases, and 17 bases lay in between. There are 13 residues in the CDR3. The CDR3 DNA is TGTGCCACCTCGGAGACAGAAGGCGAAAAACTGTTTTTT. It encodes CATSETEGEKLFF. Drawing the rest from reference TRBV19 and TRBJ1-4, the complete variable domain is DGGITQSPKYLFRKEGQNVTLSCEQNLNHDAMYWYRQDPGQGLRLIYYSQIVNDFQKGDIAEGYSVSREKKESFPLTVTSAQKNPTAFYLCATSETEGEKLFFGSGTQLSVL.

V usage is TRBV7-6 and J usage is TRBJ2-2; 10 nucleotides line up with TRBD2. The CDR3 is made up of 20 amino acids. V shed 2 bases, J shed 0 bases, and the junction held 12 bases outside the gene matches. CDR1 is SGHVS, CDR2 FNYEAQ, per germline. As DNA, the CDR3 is TGTGCCAGCAGCTTATTTATCGGTAGCGGGGGGACCCCGAACACCGGGGAGCTGTTTTTT. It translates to CASSLFIGSGGTPNTGELFF.

The CDR3: CASGPPTSGGTGELFF. Here the CDR3 DNA reads TGTGCCAGCGGACCGCCAACTAGCGGGGGGACCGGGGAGCTGTTTTTT. The rearrangement joins TRBV27 to TRBJ2-2, with TRBD2 identical over 12 bases. The V and J ends lost 8 bases and 5 bases, in that order; junction bases with no gene match: 9. The V gene's germline CDR1 is MNHEY and CDR2 SMNVEV (reference sequence). The CDR3 totals 16 residues.

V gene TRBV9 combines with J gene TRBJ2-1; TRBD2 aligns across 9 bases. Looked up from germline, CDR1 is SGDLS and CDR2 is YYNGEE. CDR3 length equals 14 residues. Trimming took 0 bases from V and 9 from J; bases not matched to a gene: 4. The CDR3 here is CASSVGGGAGEQFF. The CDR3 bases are TGTGCCAGCAGCGTAGGCGGGGGGGCCGGTGAGCAGTTCTTC.

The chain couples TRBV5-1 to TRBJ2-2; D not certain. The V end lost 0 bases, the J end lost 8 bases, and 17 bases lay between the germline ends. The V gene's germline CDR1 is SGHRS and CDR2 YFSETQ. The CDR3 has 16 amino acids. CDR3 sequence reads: CASSLAPLESSGELFF. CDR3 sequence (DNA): TGCGCCAGCAGCTTGGCCCCGCTAGAGAGTTCGGGGGAGCTGTTTTTT. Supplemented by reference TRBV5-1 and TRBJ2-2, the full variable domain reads KAGVTQTPRYLIKTRGQQVTLSCSPISGHRSVSWYQQTPGQGLQFLFEYFSETQRNKGNFPGRFSGRQFSNSRSEMNVSTLELGDSALYLCASSLAPLESSGELFFGEGSRLTVL.

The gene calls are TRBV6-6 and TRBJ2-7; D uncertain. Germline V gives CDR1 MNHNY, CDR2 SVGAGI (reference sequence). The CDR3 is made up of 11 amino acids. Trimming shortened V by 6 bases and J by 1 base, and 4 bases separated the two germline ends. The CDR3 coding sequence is TGTGCCAGCAGCCCTTCCTACGAGCAGTACTTC. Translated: CASSPSYEQYF.

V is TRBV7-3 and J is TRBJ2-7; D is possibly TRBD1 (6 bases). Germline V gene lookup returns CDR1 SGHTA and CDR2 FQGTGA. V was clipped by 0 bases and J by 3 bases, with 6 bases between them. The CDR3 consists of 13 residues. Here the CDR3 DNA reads TGTGCCAGCAGCTTAACAGGGGGCTACGAGCAGTACTTC. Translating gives CASSLTGGYEQYF. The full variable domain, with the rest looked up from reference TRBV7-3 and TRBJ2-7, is GAGVSQTPSNKVTEKGKYVELRCDPISGHTALYWYRQSLGQGPEFLIYFQGTGAADDSGLPNDRFFAVRPEGSVSTLKIQRTERGDSAVYLCASSLTGGYEQYFGPGTRLTVT.

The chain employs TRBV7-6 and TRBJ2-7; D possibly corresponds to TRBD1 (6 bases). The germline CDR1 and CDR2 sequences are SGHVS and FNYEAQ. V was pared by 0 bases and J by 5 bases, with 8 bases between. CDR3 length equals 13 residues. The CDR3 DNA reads TGTGCCAGCAGCTTAGCGGCAGGGGACGAGCAGTACTTC. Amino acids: CASSLAAGDEQYF.

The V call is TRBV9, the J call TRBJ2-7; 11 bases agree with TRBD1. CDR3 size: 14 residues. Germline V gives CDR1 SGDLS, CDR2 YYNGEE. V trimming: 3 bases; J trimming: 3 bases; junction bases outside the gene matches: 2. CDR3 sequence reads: CASSGGQGGYEQYF. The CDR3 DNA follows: TGTGCCAGCAGCGGGGGACAGGGGGGCTACGAGCAGTACTTC.

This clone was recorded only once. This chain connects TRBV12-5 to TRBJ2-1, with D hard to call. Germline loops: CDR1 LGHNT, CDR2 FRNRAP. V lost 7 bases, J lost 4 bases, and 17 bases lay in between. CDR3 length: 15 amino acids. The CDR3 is CASALGPTPYNEQFF. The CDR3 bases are TGTGCTAGTGCCCTTGGCCCGACACCTTACAATGAGCAGTTCTTC.

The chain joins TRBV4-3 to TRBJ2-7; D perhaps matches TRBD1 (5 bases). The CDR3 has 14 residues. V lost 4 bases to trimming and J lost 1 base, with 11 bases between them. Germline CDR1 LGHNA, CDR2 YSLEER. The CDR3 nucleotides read TGCGCCAGCAGCCGGGGCCTTCTATCCTACGAGCAGTACTTC. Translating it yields CASSRGLLSYEQYF.

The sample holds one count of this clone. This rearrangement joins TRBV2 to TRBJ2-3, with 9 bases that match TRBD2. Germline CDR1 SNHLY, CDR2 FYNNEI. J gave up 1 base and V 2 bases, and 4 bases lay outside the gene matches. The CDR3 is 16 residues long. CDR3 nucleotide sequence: TGTGCCAGCAGTGAAAATAAGCGGGGGGGCACAGATACGCAGTATTTT. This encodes CASSENKRGGTDTQYF.

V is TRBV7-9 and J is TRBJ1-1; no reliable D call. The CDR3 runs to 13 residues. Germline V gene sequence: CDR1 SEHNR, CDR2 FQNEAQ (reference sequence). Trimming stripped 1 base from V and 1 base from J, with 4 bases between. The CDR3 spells CASSLVENTEAFF. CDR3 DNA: TGTGCCAGCAGCTTAGTAGAGAACACTGAAGCTTTCTTT.

The CDR3 sequence is CASSLGASGITYNEQFF. CDR3 in DNA: TGTGCCAGCAGCTTAGGAGCTAGCGGAATTACCTACAATGAGCAGTTCTTC. The J gene is TRBJ2-1, the V gene TRBV7-8; TRBD2 matches 7 bases. Germline V CDR1 and CDR2: SGHVS, FQNEAQ. Unmatched junction bases numbered 8, after V lost 1 base and J lost 2 bases. The CDR3 runs to 17 residues.

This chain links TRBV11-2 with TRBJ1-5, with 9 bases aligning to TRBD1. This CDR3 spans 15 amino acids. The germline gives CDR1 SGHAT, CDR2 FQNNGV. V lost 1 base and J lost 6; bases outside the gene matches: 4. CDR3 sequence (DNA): TGTGCCAGCAGCTTAGGGACAGGGGAGGCTCAGCCCCAGCATTTT. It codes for CASSLGTGEAQPQHF.